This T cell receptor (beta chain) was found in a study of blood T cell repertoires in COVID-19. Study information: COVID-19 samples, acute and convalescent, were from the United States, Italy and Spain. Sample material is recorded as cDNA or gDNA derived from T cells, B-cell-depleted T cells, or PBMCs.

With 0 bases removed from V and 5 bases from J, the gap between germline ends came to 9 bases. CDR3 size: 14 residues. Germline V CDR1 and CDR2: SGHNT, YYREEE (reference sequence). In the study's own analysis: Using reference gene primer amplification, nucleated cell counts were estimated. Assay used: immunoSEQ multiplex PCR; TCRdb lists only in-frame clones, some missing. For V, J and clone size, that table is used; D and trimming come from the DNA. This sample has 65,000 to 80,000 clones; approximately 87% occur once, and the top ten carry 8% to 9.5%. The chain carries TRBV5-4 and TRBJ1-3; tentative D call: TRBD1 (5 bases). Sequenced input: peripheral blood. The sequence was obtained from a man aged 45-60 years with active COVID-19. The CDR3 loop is CASSLEGIRNTIYF. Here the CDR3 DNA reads TGTGCCAGCAGCTTGGAGGGGATTCGAAACACCATATATTTT.